This entry features one T cell receptor beta chain sequence. The antigen remains undetermined. In germline, CDR1 is PRHDT, CDR2 FYEKMQ (reference sequence). The V segment lost 3 bases and the J segment 5 bases; nucleotides outside the gene matches: 11. The CDR3 consists of 16 residues. The assay was immunoSEQ multiplex PCR, and TCRdb's table has in-frame clones only and misses some. The sample consists of about 310,000 clones, almost 80% of them appearing once. This entry is derived from a study of cytotoxic CD8 clonotypes in ibrutinib-treated CLL. Study results and limitations: Clonality went higher at ibrutinib response and then dropped back toward baseline at progression. Measured clonality at baseline was greater than in age-matched healthy donors and tracked with circulating CD8+ T-cell counts. Public clonotypes were rare and shrank or held steady on treatment.

The chain combines TRBV13 with TRBJ2-3; TRBD2 matches 7 bases. The TCR originated in a human donor with chronic lymphocytic leukemia. The sample consisted of PBMCs, taken before ibrutinib treatment. The CDR3 sequence: CASSLELASSGDTQYF. CDR3 nucleotide sequence: TGTGCCAGCAGCTTGGAACTAGCGAGTTCCGGAGATACGCAGTATTTT.